This T cell receptor beta chain stems from a study of T-cell reconstitution after alpha-beta-depleted transplantation in children. The CDR3 is made up of 18 amino acids. The germline V gene has CDR1 MNHEY and CDR2 SVGAGI. Trimming pared 0 bases from V and 3 bases from J, leaving 20 bases between. Worth noting for this clonotype: Its antigen is currently unknown.

Findings and caveats of the study: T-cell numbers and diversity one year post-transplant derived largely from freshly generated T cells.

As it was prepared, the TCRbeta library received unique molecular identifiers. Using its own MiXCR run on the PCR reads, TCRdb lists one record per CDR3 protein. The table includes hundreds of thousands of distinct CDR3 sequences, roughly 13% detected once. This clonotype was obtained from a girl aged 2-10 years with congenital amegakaryocytic thrombocytopenia, due to receive a stem cell transplant. The source was PBMCs, collected before TCRalphabeta/CD19-depleted stem cell transplant. V usage is TRBV6-5 and J usage is TRBJ1-1; no firm D call. The CDR3 DNA reads as TGTGCCAGCAGTTACTCAATACGAGACGATACCCTTGACACTGAAGCTTTCTTT. It specifies CASSYSIRDDTLDTEAFF.